This T cell receptor beta chain was sequenced in a study of blood T cell repertoires in COVID-19. Looking at the study overall: Collection of acute and convalescent COVID-19 samples took place in the United States, Italy and Spain. Sample material is recorded as cDNA or gDNA derived from T cells, B-cell-depleted T cells, or PBMCs.

Per the germline V gene, CDR1 is SGHTA and CDR2 is FQGNSA. Deletions cut 7 bases from V and 0 bases from J, with 18 bases between. CDR3 length: 16 amino acids. In the source study's methods: The assay estimated nucleated cells by amplifying reference gene primers. The data were produced by immunoSEQ multiplex PCR, yet TCRdb's version contains in-frame clones alone and is incomplete. V and J calls plus clone size are reproduced from that table; the DNA served to infer D and trimming. The sample shows about 62,000 clones, about nine tenths of them seen only once. Input material: peripheral blood. The receptor was isolated from a human donor in a cohort sampled during active COVID-19. The V gene is TRBV7-2, the J gene TRBJ1-1; D perhaps matches TRBD1 (6 bases). The chain's CDR3 is CASTWGGFGMNTEAFF. The CDR3 DNA reads TGTGCCAGCACTTGGGGGGGCTTTGGCATGAACACTGAAGCTTTCTTT. The variable domain in full, with the rest retrieved from reference TRBV7-2 and TRBJ1-1, is GAGVSQSPSNKVTEKGKDVELRCDPISGHTALYWYRQSLGQGLEFLIYFQGNSAPDKSGLPSDRFSAERTGGSVSTLTIQRTQQEDSAVYLCASTWGGFGMNTEAFFGQGTRLTVV.